The clone carrying this T cell receptor (beta chain) was recorded once. The V end lost 5 bases, the J end lost 0 bases, and 6 bases lay between the germline ends. The CDR3 length is 13 residues. Germline values: CDR1 SNHLY, CDR2 FYNNEI. This sample was taken from a study of blood T cell repertoires in COVID-19. Only in-frame clones appear in the TCRdb table, and some are missing; sequencing was by immunoSEQ multiplex PCR. In the table there are approximately 50,000 clones, 65% to 80% of which are singletons. Material for sequencing was peripheral blood. J is TRBJ2-3 and V is TRBV2; D uncertain. The source is a man between 65 and 85 years old with acute or convalescent COVID-19. CDR3 in amino acids: CASSRVSTDTQYF. The CDR3, as DNA: TGTGCCAGCAGTCGGGTCAGCACAGATACGCAGTATTTT.